This T cell receptor beta chain was retrieved from a study of blood T cell repertoires in COVID-19. Whole-study context: Samples taken during acute and convalescent COVID-19 were collected in the United States, Italy and Spain. T cells, B-cell-depleted T cells, or PBMCs supplied cDNA or gDNA.

TCRdb keeps only in-frame clones here, not all; method: immunoSEQ multiplex PCR. The sample shows fewer than 120,000 clones, roughly four fifths of them seen only once. V was clipped by 1 base and J by 1 base, with 10 bases between them. This CDR3 is 15 amino acids long. Germline values: CDR1 LGHNA, CDR2 YNFKEQ. The chain joins TRBV4-2 to TRBJ1-2; no clear D. This TCR came from a woman aged 55-70 years with acute or convalescent COVID-19. Sequencing was done on a sample of peripheral blood. For the CDR3, the DNA is TGTGCCAGCAGCCAAGGTTCCGGGGATAACTATGGCTACACCTTC. It translates to CASSQGSGDNYGYTF.